Below are 5 T cell receptor beta chains sequenced from a single sample in a study of T cell repertoires in cytomegalovirus infection. TCRdb re-called the reads with MiXCR, one entry per CDR3 protein. This sample carries roughly 78,000 distinct CDR3 sequences, around 40% of them seen once, and the ten largest clones take 93%. Their cognate antigens are unknown. The sample here was CD8+ T cells from cultured PBMCs, taken from culture after CMV antigen stimulation. All receptors come from a human donor in good health (CMV status not recorded). Some clones in this sample may be carry-over from other donors' samples.

The chain has TRBV7-3 and TRBJ2-5; perhaps TRBD2 as D (5 bases). Trimming took off 2 bases at V and 1 base at J, with 8 bases between the two ends. The CDR3 covers 14 residues. Germline V gene sequence: CDR1 SGHTA, CDR2 FQGTGA. The CDR3 DNA sequence: TGTGCCAGCAGCTTATATGCGGGCCAAGAGACCCAGTACTTC. It translates to CASSLYAGQETQYF.

The V gene is TRBV10-2, the J gene TRBJ1-1; D possibly corresponds to TRBD1 (6 bases). This CDR3 spans 14 amino acids. Germline V CDR1 and CDR2: WSHSY, SAAADI. V lost 6 bases, J lost 4 bases, and 15 bases lay in between. The CDR3 DNA reads TGCGCCAGCAGGGTTTCGGGAGGGGGCACTGAAGCTTTCTTT. Translated, it gives CASRVSGGGTEAFF.

This clonotype was seen a handful of times. The V call is TRBV7-2, the J call TRBJ1-2, with 8 bases lining up with TRBD1. Losses at the gene ends were 1 base for V and 3 bases for J; bases not matched to a gene: 4. The CDR3 consists of 15 residues. Germline lookup yields CDR1 SGHTA and CDR2 FQGNSA. CDR3 sequence: CASSLVPGQDYGYTF. CDR3 nucleotides: TGTGCCAGCAGCTTAGTCCCGGGACAGGACTATGGCTACACCTTC.

The chain uses TRBV27 and TRBJ2-1; 13 positions match TRBD2. Germline values: CDR1 MNHEY, CDR2 SMNVEV (reference sequence). This CDR3 is built from 16 residues. With V trimmed by 5 bases and J by 10 bases, 11 bases remained unmatched. The CDR3 here is CASSPRGTSGVDEQFF. CDR3 coding DNA: TGTGCCAGCAGTCCTCGCGGGACTAGCGGGGTAGACGAGCAGTTCTTC.

This clonotype has only a few counts. The rearrangement links TRBV12-3 or TRBV12-4 to TRBJ1-1, with unresolved D. Trimming took off 3 bases at V and 10 bases at J, with 12 bases between the two ends. The CDR3 runs 12 residues. The CDR3 protein is CASSFPTLGAFF. DNA for the CDR3: TGTGCCAGCAGTTTTCCCACCTTGGGAGCTTTCTTT.